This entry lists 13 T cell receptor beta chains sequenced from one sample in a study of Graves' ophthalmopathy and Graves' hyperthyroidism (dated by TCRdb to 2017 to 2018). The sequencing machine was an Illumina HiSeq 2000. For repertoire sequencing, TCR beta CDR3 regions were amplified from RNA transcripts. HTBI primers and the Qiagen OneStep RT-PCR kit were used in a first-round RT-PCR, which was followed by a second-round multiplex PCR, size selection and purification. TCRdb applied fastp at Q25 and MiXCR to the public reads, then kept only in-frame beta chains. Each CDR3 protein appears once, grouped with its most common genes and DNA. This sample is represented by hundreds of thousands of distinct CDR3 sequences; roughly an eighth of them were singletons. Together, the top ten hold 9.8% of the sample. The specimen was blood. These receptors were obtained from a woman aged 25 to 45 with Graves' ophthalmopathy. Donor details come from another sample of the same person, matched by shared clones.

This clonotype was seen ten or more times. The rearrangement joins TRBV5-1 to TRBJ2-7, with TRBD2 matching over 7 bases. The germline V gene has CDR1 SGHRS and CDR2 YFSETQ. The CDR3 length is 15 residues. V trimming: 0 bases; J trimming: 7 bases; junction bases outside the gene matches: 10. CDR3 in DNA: TGCGCCAGCAGCTTGGGGCTAGCGGTGTTCGGGGAGCAGTACTTC. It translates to CASSLGLAVFGEQYF.

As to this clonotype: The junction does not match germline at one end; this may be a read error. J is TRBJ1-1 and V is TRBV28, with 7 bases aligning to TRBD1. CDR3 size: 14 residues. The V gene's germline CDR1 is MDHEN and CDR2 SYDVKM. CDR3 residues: CASSLRGHNTEAFF. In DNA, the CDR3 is TGTGCCAGCAGTTTGAGGGGGCACAACACTGAGGCTTTCTTT.

In nucleotides, the CDR3 is TGTGCCAGCAGCTTAGTGGGGGAGGTCTGGTCACCCCTCCACTTT. Amino acids: CASSLVGEVWSPLHF. V is TRBV7-9 and J is TRBJ1-6; D perhaps matches TRBD1 (5 bases). There are 15 residues in the CDR3. Germline V gene data show CDR1 as SEHNR and CDR2 as FQNEAQ (reference sequence). V lost 1 base and J lost 10, with 14 bases in between.

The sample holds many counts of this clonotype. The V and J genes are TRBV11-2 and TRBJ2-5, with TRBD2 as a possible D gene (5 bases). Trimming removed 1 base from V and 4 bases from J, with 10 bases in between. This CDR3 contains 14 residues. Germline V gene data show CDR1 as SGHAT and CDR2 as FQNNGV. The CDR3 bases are TGTGCCAGCAGCTTAGTAACGGGGATAGAGACCCAGTACTTC. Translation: CASSLVTGIETQYF.

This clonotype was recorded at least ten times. CDR3 nucleotide sequence: TGTGCCAGCAGGGTGACAGGCGCCAGCTCCTACAATGAGCAGTTCTTC. This codes for CASRVTGASSYNEQFF. The J gene is TRBJ2-1, the V gene TRBV6-5; possibly TRBD1 for D (6 bases). Germline V gene lookup returns CDR1 MNHEY and CDR2 SVGAGI. This CDR3 has 16 residues. V dropped 6 bases and J dropped 0 bases, with 15 bases sitting between them.

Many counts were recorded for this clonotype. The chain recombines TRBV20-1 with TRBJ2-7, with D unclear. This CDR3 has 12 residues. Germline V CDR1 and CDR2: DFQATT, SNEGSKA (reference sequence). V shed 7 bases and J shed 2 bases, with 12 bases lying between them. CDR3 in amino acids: CSVQMAAYEQYF. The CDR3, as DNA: TGCAGTGTTCAGATGGCAGCCTACGAGCAGTACTTC.

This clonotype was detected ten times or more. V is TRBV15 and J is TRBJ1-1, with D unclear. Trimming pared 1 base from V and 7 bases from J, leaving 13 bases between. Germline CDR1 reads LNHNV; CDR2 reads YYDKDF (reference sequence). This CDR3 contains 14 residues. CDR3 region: CATSRVGQEDEAFF. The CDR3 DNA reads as TGTGCCACCAGCAGAGTCGGGCAGGAAGATGAAGCTTTCTTT.

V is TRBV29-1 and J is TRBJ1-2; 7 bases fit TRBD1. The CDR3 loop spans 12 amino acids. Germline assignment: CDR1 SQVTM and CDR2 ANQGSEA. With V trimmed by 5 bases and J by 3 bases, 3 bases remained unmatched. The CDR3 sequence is CSVTGTDYGYTF. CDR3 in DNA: TGCAGCGTTACCGGGACAGACTATGGCTACACCTTC.

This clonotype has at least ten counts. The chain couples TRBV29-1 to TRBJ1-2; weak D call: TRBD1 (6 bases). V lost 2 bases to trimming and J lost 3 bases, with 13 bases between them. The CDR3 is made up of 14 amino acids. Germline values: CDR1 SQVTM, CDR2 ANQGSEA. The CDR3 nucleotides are TGCAGCGTTGAATGGGGGGGACAAGACTATGGCTACACCTTC. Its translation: CSVEWGGQDYGYTF.

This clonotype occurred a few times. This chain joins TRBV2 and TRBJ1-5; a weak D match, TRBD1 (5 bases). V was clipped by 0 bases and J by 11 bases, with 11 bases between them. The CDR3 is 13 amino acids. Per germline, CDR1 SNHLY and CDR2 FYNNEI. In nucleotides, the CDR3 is TGTGCCAGCAGTGAAGCGGTGGGGGTGACCCAGCATTTT. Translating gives CASSEAVGVTQHF.

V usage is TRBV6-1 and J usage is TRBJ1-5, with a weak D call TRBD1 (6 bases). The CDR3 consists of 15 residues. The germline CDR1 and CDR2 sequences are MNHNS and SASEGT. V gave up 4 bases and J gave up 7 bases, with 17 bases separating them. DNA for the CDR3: TGTGCCAGCAGTGCCTTGATGGGGGCGGGCCAGCCCCAGCATTTT. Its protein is CASSALMGAGQPQHF.

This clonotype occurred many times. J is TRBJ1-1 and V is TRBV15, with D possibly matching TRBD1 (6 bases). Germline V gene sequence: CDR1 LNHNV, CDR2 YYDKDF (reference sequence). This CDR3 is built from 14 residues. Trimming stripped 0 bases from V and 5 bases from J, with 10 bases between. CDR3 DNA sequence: TGTGCCACCAGCAGAGATTGGGGGCGGACTGAAGCTTTCTTT. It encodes CATSRDWGRTEAFF.

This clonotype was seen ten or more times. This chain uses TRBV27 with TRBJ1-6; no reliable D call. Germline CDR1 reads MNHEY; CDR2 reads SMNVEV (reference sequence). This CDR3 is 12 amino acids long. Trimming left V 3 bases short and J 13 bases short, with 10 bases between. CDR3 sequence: CASSFWGFPLHF. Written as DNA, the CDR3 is TGTGCCAGCAGTTTTTGGGGATTTCCCCTCCACTTT.